Each of the 18 T cell receptor beta chains below was sequenced from the same sample in a study of OX40 agonist ivuxolimab in advanced cancers. Measured with immunoSEQ multiplex PCR; TCRdb has only the in-frame clones, and not every one. The sample contains tens of thousands of clones, around 86% of which appear only once. This material consisted of CD4+ or CD8+ T cells sorted from blood, taken in a trial of the OX40 agonist ivuxolimab. These receptors all come from an adult with an advanced solid tumor such as melanoma, head and neck, liver or kidney cancer.

The chain joins TRBV27 to TRBJ2-3; 8 bases map to TRBD1. The germline gives CDR1 MNHEY, CDR2 SMNVEV (reference sequence). V lost 5 bases, J lost 5 bases, and 6 bases stayed unmatched. The CDR3 has 14 residues. This CDR3 is CASSLQGARDTQYF. CDR3 in DNA: TGTGCCAGCAGTCTTCAGGGGGCCAGAGATACGCAGTATTTT.

The chain is built from TRBV28 and TRBJ1-1; D might be TRBD1 (6 bases). This CDR3 spans 15 amino acids. Trimming left V 7 bases short and J 2 bases short, with 17 bases between. CDR1 and CDR2 (germline): MDHEN, SYDVKM. The CDR3 sequence is CASTPGGAKNTEAFF. The CDR3 DNA reads TGTGCCAGCACCCCCGGGGGGGCTAAAAACACTGAAGCTTTCTTT.

The chain couples TRBV27 to TRBJ1-4, with no clear D. Per the germline V gene, CDR1 is MNHEY and CDR2 is SMNVEV (reference sequence). V dropped 0 bases and J dropped 1 base, with 18 bases sitting between them. This CDR3 has 19 residues. The CDR3 loop reads CASSLSWPASYGTNEKLFF. CDR3 DNA: TGTGCCAGCAGTTTATCTTGGCCGGCCTCGTACGGAACTAATGAAAAACTGTTTTTT.

This chain joins TRBV4-2 and TRBJ2-2, with D tentatively TRBD1 (6 bases). Germline V CDR1 and CDR2: LGHNA, YNFKEQ. The CDR3 spans 15 residues. The V and J ends lost 4 bases and 7 bases respectively, with 16 bases between them. The chain's CDR3 is CASSPGGYRGGELFF. The CDR3 DNA follows: TGTGCCAGCAGCCCTGGGGGCTACCGGGGCGGGGAGCTGTTTTTT.

The rearrangement links TRBV28 to TRBJ1-2, with a tentative D call TRBD1 (6 bases). The CDR3 has 13 residues. Trimming took off 5 bases at V and 4 bases at J, with 11 bases between the two ends. Per germline, CDR1 MDHEN and CDR2 SYDVKM. CDR3 in DNA: TGTGCCAGCAGTCTACAGGGAGTCTATGGCTACACCTTC. Translated: CASSLQGVYGYTF.

This rearrangement joins TRBV28 to TRBJ2-7; weak D call: TRBD1 (6 bases). The V end lost 5 bases, the J end lost 0 bases, and 17 bases lay between the germline ends. This CDR3 has 16 residues. CDR1 and CDR2 from the germline V gene are MDHEN and SYDVKM. The chain's CDR3 is CASSPPGARASYEQYF. The DNA of the CDR3 is TGTGCCAGCAGTCCCCCAGGGGCCAGAGCCTCCTACGAGCAGTACTTC. Full variable domain (missing parts from reference TRBV28 and TRBJ2-7): DVKVTQSSRYLVKRTGEKVFLECVQDMDHENMFWYRQDPGLGLRLIYFSYDVKMKEKGDIPEGYSVSREKKERFSLILESASTNQTSMYLCASSPPGARASYEQYFGPGTRLTVT.

V gene TRBV5-1 combines with J gene TRBJ2-3, with D tentatively TRBD1 (7 bases). Germline V gene sequence: CDR1 SGHRS, CDR2 YFSETQ. The CDR3 runs 14 residues. V lost 9 bases, J lost 1 base, and 15 bases lay in between. Here the CDR3 DNA reads TGCGCCACCTCGGAGGGGGCGGGCACAGATACGCAGTATTTT. The encoded protein is CATSEGAGTDTQYF.

The chain uses TRBV5-1 and TRBJ2-3, with D possibly TRBD2 on 6 matching bases. There are 14 residues in the CDR3. CDR1 and CDR2 from the germline V gene are SGHRS and YFSETQ. V was shortened by 6 bases and J by 1 base, with 12 bases between the two germline ends. The DNA of the CDR3 is TGCGCCAGCACGGAGGGGTGGGGCACAGATACGCAGTATTTT. It codes for CASTEGWGTDTQYF. The complete variable domain, with remaining parts taken from reference TRBV5-1 and TRBJ2-3, reads KAGVTQTPRYLIKTRGQQVTLSCSPISGHRSVSWYQQTPGQGLQFLFEYFSETQRNKGNFPGRFSGRQFSNSRSEMNVSTLELGDSALYLCASTEGWGTDTQYFGPGTRLTVL.

The chain carries TRBV10-1 and TRBJ2-3; possible D gene TRBD2, 6 bases. Germline lookup yields CDR1 WNHNN and CDR2 SYGVQD (reference sequence). V lost 8 bases to trimming and J lost 4 bases, with 16 bases between them. The length of the CDR3 is 14 residues. The CDR3 DNA follows: TGCGCCAGCCGACCCGGAGGGGAGGCAGATACGCAGTATTTT. Amino acid sequence: CASRPGGEADTQYF.

The chain is built from TRBV7-9 and TRBJ2-7; no clear D. Germline V CDR1 and CDR2: SEHNR, FQNEAQ (reference sequence). The CDR3 contains 14 residues. Trimming took 3 bases from V and 7 from J, leaving 16 bases between them. CDR3 sequence: CASSFSTGGPEQYF. The CDR3 region has the DNA TGTGCCAGCAGCTTCTCCACCGGTGGCCCAGAGCAGTACTTC.

This chain links TRBV9 with TRBJ2-1, with 8 positions matching TRBD2. Per germline, CDR1 SGDLS and CDR2 YYNGEE. The CDR3 sequence is 15 residues long. Trimming removed 4 bases from V and 2 bases from J; junction bases left unmatched: 5. CDR3 DNA: TGTGCCAGCAGCCCGACTAGCGAAGCCTACAATGAGCAGTTCTTC. Translation gives CASSPTSEAYNEQFF.

The rearrangement uses TRBV7-9 and TRBJ2-3; unclear D gene. V was shortened by 5 bases and J by 2 bases, with 5 bases between the two germline ends. Germline CDR1 is SEHNR and CDR2 is FQNEAQ (reference sequence). The CDR3 is 12 residues long. The CDR3 spells CASSPDTDTQYF. The CDR3 DNA sequence: TGTGCCAGCAGCCCGGACACAGATACGCAGTATTTT.

The chain combines TRBV4-1 with TRBJ2-3, with D perhaps matching TRBD1 or TRBD2 (5 bases each). Looked up from germline, CDR1 is MGHRA and CDR2 is YSYEKL. V was cut by 4 bases and J by 7 bases, with 15 bases left in between. The CDR3 is made up of 14 amino acids. The CDR3 DNA follows: TGCGCCAGCAGCCTAGGGGACCACCTGAATACGCAGTATTTT. Translated: CASSLGDHLNTQYF.

This clone appeared a single time. This chain links TRBV25-1 with TRBJ2-3, with TRBD2 as a possible D gene (5 bases). Trimming took off 9 bases at V and 5 bases at J, with 12 bases between the two ends. The CDR3 covers 12 residues. Germline assignment: CDR1 MGHDK and CDR2 SYGVNS. Here the CDR3 reads CASSFGVDTQYF. The CDR3, as DNA: TGTGCCAGTTCGTTCGGGGTAGATACGCAGTATTTT.

This rearrangement joins TRBV27 to TRBJ2-4, with a tentative D call TRBD2 (6 bases). The CDR3 has 16 amino acids. The germline CDR1 and CDR2 sequences are MNHEY and SMNVEV (reference sequence). V was shortened by 3 bases and J by 7 bases, with 19 bases between the two germline ends. The CDR3 nucleotides read TGTGCCAGCAGTTTTTGGGCAGGAGGGAAGACGAACATTCAGTACTTC. Translating it yields CASSFWAGGKTNIQYF.

The chain links TRBV19 to TRBJ1-2, with 9 nucleotides matching TRBD1. This CDR3 region has 17 residues. CDR1 and CDR2 (germline): LNHDA, SQIVND (reference sequence). V lost 6 bases and J lost 4; bases outside the gene matches: 15. The CDR3 sequence is CASRGRDRESSSYGYTF. The CDR3 nucleotides are TGTGCCAGTAGAGGCCGGGACAGGGAATCGAGTTCCTATGGCTACACCTTC.

J is TRBJ2-7 and V is TRBV10-3; the D is unclear. The V and J ends lost 8 bases and 5 bases respectively, with 13 bases between them. Germline loops: CDR1 ENHRY, CDR2 SYGVKD. The CDR3 is 12 residues long. CDR3 in amino acids: CAIGILRNEQYF. CDR3 DNA: TGTGCCATCGGGATTCTGAGAAACGAGCAGTACTTC.

The chain carries TRBV6-1 and TRBJ2-1; 8 bases fit TRBD2. V was pared by 8 bases and J by 0 bases, with 6 bases of the junction left unmatched. The CDR3 runs to 15 residues. In germline, CDR1 is MNHNS, CDR2 SASEGT. In DNA, the CDR3 is TGTGCCAGCTTACGGGGGGGGAGCTCCTACAATGAGCAGTTCTTC. It specifies CASLRGGSSYNEQFF.